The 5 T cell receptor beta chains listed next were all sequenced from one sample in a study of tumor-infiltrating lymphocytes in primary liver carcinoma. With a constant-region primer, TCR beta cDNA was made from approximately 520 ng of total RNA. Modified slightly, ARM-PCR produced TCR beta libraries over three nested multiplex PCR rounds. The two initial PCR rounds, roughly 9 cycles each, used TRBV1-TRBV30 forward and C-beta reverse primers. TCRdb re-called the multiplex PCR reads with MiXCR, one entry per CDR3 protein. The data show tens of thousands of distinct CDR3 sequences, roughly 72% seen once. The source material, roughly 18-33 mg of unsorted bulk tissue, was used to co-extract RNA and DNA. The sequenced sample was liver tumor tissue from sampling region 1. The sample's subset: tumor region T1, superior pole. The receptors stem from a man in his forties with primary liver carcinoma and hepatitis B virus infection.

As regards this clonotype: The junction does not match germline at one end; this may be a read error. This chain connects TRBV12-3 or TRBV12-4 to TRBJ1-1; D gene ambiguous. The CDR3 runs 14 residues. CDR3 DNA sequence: TGTGCCAGCACCCTTGACCCATCGGCGGTTGAAGCCTCCTTT. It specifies CASTLDPSAVEASF.

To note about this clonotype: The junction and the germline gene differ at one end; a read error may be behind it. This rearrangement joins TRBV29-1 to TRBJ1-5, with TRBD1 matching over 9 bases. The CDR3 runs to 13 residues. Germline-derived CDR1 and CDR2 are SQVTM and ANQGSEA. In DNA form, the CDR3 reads TGCAGCATTGTACAGGGGGCAAATCAGCCCCAGCAATTT. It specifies CSIVQGANQPQQF.

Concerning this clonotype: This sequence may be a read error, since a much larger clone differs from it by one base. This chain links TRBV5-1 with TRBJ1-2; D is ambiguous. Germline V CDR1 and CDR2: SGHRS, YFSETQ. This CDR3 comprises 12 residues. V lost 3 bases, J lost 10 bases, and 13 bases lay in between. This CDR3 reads CASSSTAHDYTF. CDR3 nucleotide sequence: TGCGCCAGCAGCTCCACGGCCCATGACTACACCTTC. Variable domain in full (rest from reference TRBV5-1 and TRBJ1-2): KAGVTQTPRYLIKTRGQQVTLSCSPISGHRSVSWYQQTPGQGLQFLFEYFSETQRNKGNFPGRFSGRQFSNSRSEMNVSTLELGDSALYLCASSSTAHDYTFGSGTRLTVV.

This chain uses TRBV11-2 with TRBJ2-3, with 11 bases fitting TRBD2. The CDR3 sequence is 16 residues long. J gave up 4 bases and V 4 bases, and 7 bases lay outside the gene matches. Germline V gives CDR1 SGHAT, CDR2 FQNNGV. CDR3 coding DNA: TGTGCCAGCAGCTCGGGACTAGCGGTTAGCTCAGATACGCAGTATTTT. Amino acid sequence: CASSSGLAVSSDTQYF.

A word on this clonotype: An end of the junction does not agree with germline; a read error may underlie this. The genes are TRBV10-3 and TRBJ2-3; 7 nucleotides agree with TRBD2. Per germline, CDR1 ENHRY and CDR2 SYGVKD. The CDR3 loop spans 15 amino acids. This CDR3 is CAISESNAGADTHYF. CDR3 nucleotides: TGTGCCATCAGTGAGTCGAACGCGGGAGCAGATACGCACTATTTT.